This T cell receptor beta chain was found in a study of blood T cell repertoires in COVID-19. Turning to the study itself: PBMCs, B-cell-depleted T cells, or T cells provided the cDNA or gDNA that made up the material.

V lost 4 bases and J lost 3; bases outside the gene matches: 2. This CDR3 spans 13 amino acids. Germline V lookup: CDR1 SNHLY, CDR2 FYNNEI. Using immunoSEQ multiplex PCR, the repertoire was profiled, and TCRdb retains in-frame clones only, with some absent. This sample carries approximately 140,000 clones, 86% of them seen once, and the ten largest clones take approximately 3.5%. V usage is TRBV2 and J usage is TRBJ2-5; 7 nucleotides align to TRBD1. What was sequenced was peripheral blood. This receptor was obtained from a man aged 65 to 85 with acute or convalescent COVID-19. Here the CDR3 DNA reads TGTGCCAGCAGTGTGGGACAGAAAGAGACCCAGTACTTC. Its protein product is CASSVGQKETQYF.